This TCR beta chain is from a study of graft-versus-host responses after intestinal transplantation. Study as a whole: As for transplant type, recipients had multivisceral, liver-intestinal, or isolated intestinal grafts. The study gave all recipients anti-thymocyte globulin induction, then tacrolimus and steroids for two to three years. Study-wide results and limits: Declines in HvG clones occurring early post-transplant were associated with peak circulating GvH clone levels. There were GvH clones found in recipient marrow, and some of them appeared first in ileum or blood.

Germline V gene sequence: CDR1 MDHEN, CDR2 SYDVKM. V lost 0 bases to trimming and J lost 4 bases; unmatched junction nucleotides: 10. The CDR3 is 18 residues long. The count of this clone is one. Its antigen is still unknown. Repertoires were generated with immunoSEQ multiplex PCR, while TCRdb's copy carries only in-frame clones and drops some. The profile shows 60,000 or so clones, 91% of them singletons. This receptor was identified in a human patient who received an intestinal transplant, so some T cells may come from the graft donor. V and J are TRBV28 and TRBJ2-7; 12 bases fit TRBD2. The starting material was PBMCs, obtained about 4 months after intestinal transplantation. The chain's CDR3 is CASSLCRTSGNPGYEQYF. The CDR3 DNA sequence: TGTGCCAGCAGTTTATGTAGGACTAGCGGGAACCCCGGGTACGAGCAGTACTTC. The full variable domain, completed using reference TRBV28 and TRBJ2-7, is DVKVTQSSRYLVKRTGEKVFLECVQDMDHENMFWYRQDPGLGLRLIYFSYDVKMKEKGDIPEGYSVSREKKERFSLILESASTNQTSMYLCASSLCRTSGNPGYEQYFGPGTRLTVT.